The T cell receptor beta chain described here comes from a study of shared clonotypes between healthy human individuals. A note on this clone: What it recognizes is unknown. Other DNA sequences of this sample code for an identical CDR3.

General study findings and limits: Enrolling few donors narrowed the genetic and exposure-history diversity that was represented.

With 3 bases clipped from V and 3 bases from J, the junction kept 3 bases outside the gene matches. The CDR3 runs to 14 residues. Germline V gene sequence: CDR1 SGHRS, CDR2 YFSETQ. The study enrolled healthy HIV-negative adults without recent acute infections or vaccinations as donors. Every donor was a Caucasian adult from Nashville, Tennessee. Per the original methods: For the immunoSEQ data, sequences were junction-only without quality scores, so filtering differed. Generated by immunoSEQ multiplex PCR, the TCRdb table keeps only in-frame clones and is missing some. V and J calls and clone size are copied from that table; D and trimming were computed from the DNA. The sample lists more than 450,000 clones, approximately 85% occurring once.

This TCR was recovered from a woman aged 40 to 55 in good health. Some clones in this sample may be carry-over from other donors' samples. The sequencing input was PBMCs. This chain links TRBV5-1 with TRBJ2-7, with TRBD1 matching over 10 bases. The DNA of the CDR3 is TGCGCCAGCAGCTCGGACAGGGGGGACTACGAGCAGTACTTC. Protein sequence: CASSSDRGDYEQYF.